These 20 T cell receptor beta chains originate from one sample sequenced in a study of blood T cell repertoires in COVID-19. Repertoires were generated with immunoSEQ multiplex PCR, while TCRdb's copy carries only in-frame clones and drops some. The repertoire includes 150,000 to 200,000 clones, approximately 90% of them detected once, and under 2% sits in the top ten. Source material: peripheral blood. Every receptor here comes from a young man who had recovered from COVID-19.

The chain couples TRBV7-2 to TRBJ1-2, with D unclear. The CDR3 has 14 residues. The V gene's germline CDR1 is SGHTA and CDR2 FQGNSA. With 5 bases removed from V and 2 bases from J, the gap between germline ends came to 12 bases. The CDR3 protein is CASSQITGNYGYTF. The DNA for the CDR3 is TGTGCCAGCAGCCAAATTACGGGGAACTATGGCTACACCTTC.

In its sample, this clone was seen a few times. This chain uses TRBV11-2 with TRBJ2-1; 10 nucleotides line up with TRBD2. Trimming removed 0 bases from V and 7 bases from J; junction bases left unmatched: 3. The germline V gene encodes CDR1 SGHAT and CDR2 FQNNGV. The CDR3 is made up of 15 amino acids. The CDR3 sequence: CASSLDLAGANEQFF. CDR3 nucleotides: TGTGCCAGCAGCTTAGATCTAGCGGGAGCTAATGAGCAGTTCTTC.

V gene TRBV6-2 or TRBV6-3 combines with J gene TRBJ2-1, with D perhaps matching TRBD2 (5 bases). The V gene's germline CDR1 is MNHEY and CDR2 SVGEGT. CDR3 length: 15 amino acids. The V gene lost 5 bases and the J gene lost 9 bases, with 20 bases spanning the gap. DNA for the CDR3: TGTGCCAGCAGTGCCCCGAGGGCCTTAATAGGTGAGCAGTTCTTC. Translating it yields CASSAPRALIGEQFF.

The J gene is TRBJ2-7, the V gene TRBV5-1; 7 nucleotides align to TRBD1. V lost 3 bases and J lost 4; bases outside the gene matches: 10. The germline V gene has CDR1 SGHRS and CDR2 YFSETQ. The CDR3 runs to 15 residues. As DNA, the CDR3 is TGCGCCAGCAGCTCTACAGGGGTCCCTCCTTACGAGCAGTACTTC. Translation: CASSSTGVPPYEQYF.

The CDR3, as DNA: TGCAGCGGCCGAGGGGGTTCGAACACCGGGGAGCTGTTTTTT. Protein sequence: CSGRGGSNTGELFF. J is TRBJ2-2 and V is TRBV29-1; perhaps TRBD1 as D (6 bases). This CDR3 is 14 amino acids long. Trimming shortened V by 7 bases and J by 0 bases, and 12 bases separated the two germline ends. Per germline, CDR1 SQVTM and CDR2 ANQGSEA.

The chain couples TRBV9 to TRBJ2-6; possibly TRBD1 for D (5 bases). There are 20 residues in the CDR3. V was cut by 0 bases and J by 0 bases, with 19 bases left in between. Germline CDR1 reads SGDLS; CDR2 reads YYNGEE. For the CDR3, the DNA is TGTGCCAGCAGCGTAGCTCGGGCAGGGTGGGAATCCTCTGGGGCCAACGTCCTGACTTTC. Protein: CASSVARAGWESSGANVLTF.

The chain uses TRBV9 and TRBJ1-2; 7 bases are shared with TRBD1. J was trimmed by 5 bases and V by 3 bases; bases with no gene match: 7. Germline CDR1 reads SGDLS; CDR2 reads YYNGEE. CDR3 size: 14 residues. CDR3 DNA sequence: TGTGCCAGCAGCGGACGACAGGGAGTATATGGCTACACCTTC. This gives the protein CASSGRQGVYGYTF. The variable domain in full, completed from reference TRBV9 and TRBJ1-2, reads DSGVTQTPKHLITATGQRVTLRCSPRSGDLSVYWYQQSLDQGLQFLIQYYNGEERAKGNILERFSAQQFPDLHSELNLSSLELGDSALYFCASSGRQGVYGYTFGSGTRLTVV.

Worth noting for this clone: At one end, the junction sequence differs from germline, possibly due to a read error. This chain joins TRBV19 and TRBJ1-4; TRBD1 might be the D (5 bases). Germline V gives CDR1 LNHDA, CDR2 SQIVND (reference sequence). The CDR3 has 15 amino acids. In DNA form, the CDR3 reads TGTGCCAGTACCGCTATCAGGGAAGCTAATGAAACACTGTTTTTT. This codes for CASTAIREANETLFF.

This chain links TRBV9 with TRBJ2-2; the match to TRBD1 covers 7 bases. This CDR3 has 16 amino acids. The germline gives CDR1 SGDLS, CDR2 YYNGEE. V lost 4 bases and J lost 1; bases outside the gene matches: 7. The CDR3 DNA follows: TGTGCCAGCAGCAAATCCGGGACAGAGAACACCGGGGAGCTGTTTTTT. Its protein product is CASSKSGTENTGELFF. Complete variable domain (other parts from reference TRBV9 and TRBJ2-2): DSGVTQTPKHLITATGQRVTLRCSPRSGDLSVYWYQQSLDQGLQFLIQYYNGEERAKGNILERFSAQQFPDLHSELNLSSLELGDSALYFCASSKSGTENTGELFFGEGSRLTVL.

The rearrangement joins TRBV7-2 to TRBJ2-5, with D maybe TRBD2 (5 bases). V was cut by 2 bases and J by 4 bases, with 8 bases left in between. This CDR3 is 13 amino acids long. Germline CDR1 SGHTA, CDR2 FQGNSA. The CDR3 DNA is TGTGCCAGCAGCTTAAGAGGGAGAGAGACCCAGTACTTC. Its translation is CASSLRGRETQYF.

CDR3: CASSSPGGGSTFF. In nucleotides, the CDR3 is TGTGCCAGCAGTTCCCCCGGGGGGGGCTCGACTTTCTTT. The chain couples TRBV6-5 to TRBJ1-1; weak D call: TRBD1 (6 bases). The V gene's germline CDR1 is MNHEY and CDR2 SVGAGI. Trimming took 4 bases from V and 12 from J, leaving 18 bases between them. The CDR3 runs to 13 residues.

The chain uses TRBV27 and TRBJ2-2, with D hard to call. Trimming cost V 4 bases and J 1 base, with 4 bases left between them. Germline V gives CDR1 MNHEY, CDR2 SMNVEV (reference sequence). The CDR3 is made up of 13 amino acids. The CDR3 sequence is CASSSQNTGELFF. CDR3 sequence (DNA): TGTGCCAGCAGTTCACAGAACACCGGGGAGCTGTTTTTT.

The rearrangement links TRBV11-2 to TRBJ1-6, with 8 positions matching TRBD1. The CDR3 covers 16 residues. CDR1 and CDR2 (germline): SGHAT, FQNNGV. The J segment lost 7 bases and the V segment lost 0 bases, leaving 5 bases of the junction unmatched. CDR3 residues: CASSLEGDRSNSPLHF. The CDR3 nucleotides read TGTGCCAGCAGCTTAGAAGGGGACAGGTCCAATTCACCCCTCCACTTT.

The chain uses TRBV29-1 and TRBJ2-7, with TRBD1 matching over 11 bases. Germline V CDR1 and CDR2: SQVTM, ANQGSEA. The V gene end was trimmed by 3 bases and the J gene end by 5 bases; junction bases not matched to a gene: 6. The CDR3 has 14 residues. The DNA of the CDR3 is TGCAGCGTTGAGACCGGGACAGGGGGTAACGAGCAGTACTTC. It specifies CSVETGTGGNEQYF.

The CDR3 DNA sequence: TGTGCCAGCAGCCCGTCCGGGGCGGGAGTGTCCCTGGGCAAAAACATTCAGTACTTC. Protein product: CASSPSGAGVSLGKNIQYF. This chain joins TRBV14 and TRBJ2-4; 7 bases line up with TRBD2. The CDR3 has 19 residues. With 4 bases clipped from V and 3 bases from J, the junction kept 18 bases outside the gene matches. Germline V lookup: CDR1 SGHDN, CDR2 FVKESK.

The J gene is TRBJ2-2, the V gene TRBV28; 12 bases are shared with TRBD2. Germline V gives CDR1 MDHEN, CDR2 SYDVKM. The CDR3 consists of 16 residues. V lost 4 bases and J lost 3; bases outside the gene matches: 3. The CDR3 spells CASSSLAGGDTGELFF. The CDR3 DNA reads TGTGCCAGCAGTTCCCTAGCGGGAGGGGACACCGGGGAGCTGTTTTTT.

This chain connects TRBV6-2 or TRBV6-3 to TRBJ1-2; D is unresolved. Trimming cost V 5 bases and J 2 bases, with 18 bases left between them. Germline lookup yields CDR1 MNHEY and CDR2 SVGEGT. There are 16 residues in the CDR3. CDR3 coding DNA: TGTGCCAGCAGTGAGGGCGGACGGAGCTGGAACTATGGCTACACCTTC. Its translation is CASSEGGRSWNYGYTF.

V gene TRBV5-5 combines with J gene TRBJ1-4, with D hard to call. Germline V gene lookup returns CDR1 SGHKS and CDR2 YYEKEE (reference sequence). The V and J ends lost 1 base and 8 bases respectively, with 18 bases between them. The CDR3 runs 16 residues. DNA of the CDR3: TGTGCCAGCAGCTTGATCGTGAAGCCGGGGTTGGAAAAACTGTTTTTT. Amino acids: CASSLIVKPGLEKLFF.

Only one count was recorded for this clone. J is TRBJ2-7 and V is TRBV27; tentatively, D is TRBD1 (6 bases). The CDR3 contains 15 residues. V lost 3 bases to trimming and J lost 3 bases, with 15 bases between them. Germline V gene data show CDR1 as MNHEY and CDR2 as SMNVEV (reference sequence). The CDR3 sequence is CASSFVGARNYEQYF. The CDR3 DNA reads as TGTGCCAGCAGTTTCGTGGGGGCGCGGAACTACGAGCAGTACTTC.

The CDR3 loop is CASSLDPQPSSGNTIYF. CDR3 sequence (DNA): TGTGCCAGCAGCTTGGACCCACAGCCCAGCTCTGGAAACACCATATATTTT. J is TRBJ1-3 and V is TRBV5-6; D is unresolved. V lost 0 bases and J lost 0, with 13 bases in between. From germline, CDR1 is SGHDT and CDR2 YYEEEE. This CDR3 contains 17 residues. Variable domain in full (rest from reference TRBV5-6 and TRBJ1-3): DAGVTQSPTHLIKTRGQQVTLRCSPKSGHDTVSWYQQALGQGPQFIFQYYEEEERQRGNFPDRFSGHQFPNYSSELNVNALLLGDSALYLCASSLDPQPSSGNTIYFGEGSWLTVV.